There are a few counts of the clone carrying this T cell receptor beta chain. RNA transcripts were the template for amplifying TCR beta CDR3 regions. The HTBI primer set served for first-round RT-PCR of the TCR CDR3. From the multiplex PCR reads, TCRdb called clonotypes with MiXCR, one entry per CDR3 protein. The table includes a few hundred thousand distinct CDR3 sequences, 13% to 15% detected once. The sample belongs to a study of T cells in Graves' hyperthyroidism and ophthalmopathy. Study background: Before any treatment, at initial diagnosis, peripheral blood was collected.

Across 18 months, stable Graves' hyperthyroidism was marked by no progression to ophthalmopathy. It was uncontrolled infection, other autoimmune disease, pregnancy or lactation that excluded patients. Fresh 10 ml peripheral blood yielded PBMCs. V dropped 3 bases and J dropped 0; count of bases not matched to a gene: 5. Germline-derived CDR1 and CDR2 are DFQATT and SNEGSKA (reference sequence). The CDR3 runs 15 residues. The V call is TRBV20-1, the J call TRBJ2-1; 7 bases align to TRBD1. The TCR was taken from a woman aged 18-29 years with Graves' hyperthyroidism. Sequencing input: blood. The CDR3, as DNA: TGCAGTGCTAGCGGACAGGCCAGCTCCTACAATGAGCAGTTCTTC. As protein: CSASGQASSYNEQFF.